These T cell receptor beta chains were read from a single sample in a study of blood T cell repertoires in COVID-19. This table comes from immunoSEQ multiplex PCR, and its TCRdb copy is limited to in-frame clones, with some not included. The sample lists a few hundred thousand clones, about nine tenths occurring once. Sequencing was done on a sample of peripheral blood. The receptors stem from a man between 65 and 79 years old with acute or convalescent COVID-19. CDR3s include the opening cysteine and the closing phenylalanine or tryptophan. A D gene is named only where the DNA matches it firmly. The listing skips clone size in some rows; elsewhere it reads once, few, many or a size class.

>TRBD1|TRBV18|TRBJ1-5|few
CASSRQGMDQPQHF
TGTGCCAGCTCCCGACAGGGTATGGATCAGCCCCAGCATTTT
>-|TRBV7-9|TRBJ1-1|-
CASSTTENTEAFF
TGTGCCAGCAGCACGACAGAGAACACTGAAGCTTTCTTT
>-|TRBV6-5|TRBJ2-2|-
CASSYFSDGTGELFF
TGTGCCAGCAGTTACTTCAGCGACGGCACCGGGGAGCTGTTTTTT
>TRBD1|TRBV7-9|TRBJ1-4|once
CASSPGTGYATNEKLFF
TGTGCCAGCAGCCCTGGGACAGGGTATGCAACTAATGAAAAACTGTTTTTT
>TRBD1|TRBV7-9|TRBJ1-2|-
CATEFRTGGDYGYTF
TGTGCCACCGAGTTCCGGACAGGGGGTGACTATGGCTACACCTTC
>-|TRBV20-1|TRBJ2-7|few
CSASLLGGEQYF
TGCAGTGCTAGTCTTTTAGGCGGCGAGCAGTACTTC
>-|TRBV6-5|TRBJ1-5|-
CASSLNRDQPQHF
TGTGCCAGCAGTTTAAACAGGGATCAGCCCCAGCATTTT
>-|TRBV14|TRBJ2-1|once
CASSQDLVGDKYFF
TGTGCCAGCAGCCAAGATTTAGTAGGGGACAAGTATTTCTTC
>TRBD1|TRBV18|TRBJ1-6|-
CASSPNLTGGNSPLHF
TGTGCCAGCTCACCGAATCTAACAGGGGGGAATTCACCCCTCCACTTT
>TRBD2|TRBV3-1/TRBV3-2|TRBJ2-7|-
CASGTSGLSNEQYF
TGTGCCAGCGGGACTAGCGGACTTAGCAACGAGCAGTACTTC
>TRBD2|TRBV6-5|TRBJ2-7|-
CASSYIERGYEQYF
TGTGCCAGCAGTTATATTGAGCGGGGGTACGAGCAGTACTTC
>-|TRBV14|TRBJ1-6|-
CASSPPQEDGYNSPLHF
TGTGCCAGCAGCCCACCTCAGGAGGACGGCTATAATTCACCCCTCCACTTT
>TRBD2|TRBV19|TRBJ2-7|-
CASSKERLAVYEQYF
TGTGCCAGTAGTAAGGAGAGACTAGCGGTATACGAGCAGTACTTC
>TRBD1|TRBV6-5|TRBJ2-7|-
CASGQAFYEQYF
TGTGCCAGCGGACAGGCCTTCTACGAGCAGTACTTC
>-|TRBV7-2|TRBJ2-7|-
CASSLGSLGQYF
TGTGCCAGCAGCTTAGGGAGTCTAGGGCAGTACTTC
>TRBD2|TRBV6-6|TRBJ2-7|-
CASKIAGERSYEQYF
TGTGCCAGCAAGATAGCGGGAGAACGCTCCTACGAGCAGTACTTC
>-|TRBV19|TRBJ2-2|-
CASSIFQGTGELFF
TGTGCCAGTAGTATTTTTCAGGGCACCGGGGAGCTGTTTTTT
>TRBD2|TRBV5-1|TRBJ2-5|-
CASSLGTSGRAVETQYF
TGCGCCAGCAGCTTGGGGACTAGCGGGAGGGCCGTAGAGACCCAGTACTTC
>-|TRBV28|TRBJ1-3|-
CASSPGGWAGNTIYF
TGTGCCAGCTCGCCAGGAGGGTGGGCTGGAAACACCATATATTTT
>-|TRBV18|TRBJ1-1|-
CASSPSGGGTEAFF
TGTGCCAGCTCACCTTCCGGGGGAGGCACTGAAGCTTTCTTT
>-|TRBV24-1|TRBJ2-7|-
CATSDPDRPYEQYF
TGTGCCACCAGTGACCCCGACAGGCCCTACGAGCAGTACTTC
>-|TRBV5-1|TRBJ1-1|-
CASRGGRGMNTEAFF
TGCGCCAGCCGAGGAGGGAGAGGCATGAACACTGAAGCTTTCTTT
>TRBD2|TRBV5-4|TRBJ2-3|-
CASSPREGGTDTQYF
TGTGCCAGCAGCCCGCGGGAGGGCGGCACAGATACGCAGTATTTT
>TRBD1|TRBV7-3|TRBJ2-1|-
CASSLNQGAEQFF
TGTGCCAGCAGCTTAAATCAGGGGGCTGAGCAGTTCTTC
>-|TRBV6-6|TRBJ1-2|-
CASSYSPEEGYTF
TGTGCCAGCAGTTACTCCCCCGAAGAGGGCTACACCTTC
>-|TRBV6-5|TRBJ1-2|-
CASRTGDSNYGYTF
TGTGCCAGCAGGACCGGGGATTCTAACTATGGCTACACCTTC
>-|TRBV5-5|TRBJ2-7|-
CASSALTDYEQYF
TGTGCCAGCAGCGCGTTGACAGACTACGAGCAGTACTTC
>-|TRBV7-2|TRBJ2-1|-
CASSTQQGYEQFF
TGTGCCAGCAGCACGCAACAGGGATATGAGCAGTTCTTC
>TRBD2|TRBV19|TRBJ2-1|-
CASSRQAGDTDNEQFF
TGTGCCAGTAGTCGACAAGCGGGAGACACGGACAATGAGCAGTTCTTC
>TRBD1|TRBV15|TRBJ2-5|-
CATSREGRTGQETQYF
TGTGCCACCAGCAGAGAGGGCCGGACAGGTCAAGAGACCCAGTACTTC
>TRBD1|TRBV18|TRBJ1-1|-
CASSILGTGATAEAFF
TGTGCCAGCTCAATACTGGGGACAGGGGCCACTGCTGAAGCTTTCTTT
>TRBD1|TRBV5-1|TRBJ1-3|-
CASSFRGLSGNTIYF
TGCGCCAGCAGCTTCAGGGGGTTATCTGGAAACACCATATATTTT
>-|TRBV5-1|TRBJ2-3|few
CASSLAGVHTDTQYF
TGCGCCAGCAGCTTGGCCGGGGTCCACACAGATACGCAGTATTTT
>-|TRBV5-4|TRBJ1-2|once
CASSLVRQGDYGYTF
TGTGCCAGCAGCTTGGTTAGGCAGGGCGACTATGGCTACACCTTC
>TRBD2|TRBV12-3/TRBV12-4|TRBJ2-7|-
CASRTSGSYEQYF
TGTGCCAGCCGGACTAGCGGCTCCTACGAGCAGTACTTC
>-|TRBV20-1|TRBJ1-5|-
CSGGGDQPQHF
TGCAGTGGGGGAGGGGATCAGCCCCAGCATTTT
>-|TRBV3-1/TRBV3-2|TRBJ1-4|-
CASSQNEERGEKLFF
TGTGCCAGCAGCCAAAACGAAGAAAGAGGGGAAAAACTGTTTTTT
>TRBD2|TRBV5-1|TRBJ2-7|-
CASRLAASYEQYF
TGCGCCAGCAGACTAGCGGCTTCCTACGAGCAGTACTTC
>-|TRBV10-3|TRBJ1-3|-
CAISHSGSGNTIYF
TGTGCCATCAGTCACAGTGGCTCTGGAAACACCATATATTTT
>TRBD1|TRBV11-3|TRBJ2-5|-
CASSLTGQGETQYF
TGTGCCAGCAGCTTAACGGGACAGGGTGAGACCCAGTACTTC